The clone carrying this T cell receptor beta chain came up once. The sample comes from a study of cytomegalovirus exposure and HLA in healthy donors. The study ran its PCR with 60 Vbeta and 13 Jbeta primers. TCRdb keeps only in-frame clones here, not all; method: immunoSEQ multiplex PCR. This table holds 150,000 to 200,000 clones, 75% to 80% found once. The germline gives CDR1 SGHTA, CDR2 FQGNSA. The V end was cut by 5 bases, the J end by 5 bases, with 15 bases between. The CDR3 covers 15 residues. The TCR originated in a man aged 50 to 60 in good health and CMV-seropositive. V is TRBV7-2 and J is TRBJ1-4; the D gene is possibly TRBD1 (6 bases). Sequenced input: PBMCs. CDR3 region: CASSPRSGTNEKLFF. CDR3 in DNA: TGTGCCAGCAGCCCCCGCTCAGGGACAAATGAAAAACTGTTTTTT.